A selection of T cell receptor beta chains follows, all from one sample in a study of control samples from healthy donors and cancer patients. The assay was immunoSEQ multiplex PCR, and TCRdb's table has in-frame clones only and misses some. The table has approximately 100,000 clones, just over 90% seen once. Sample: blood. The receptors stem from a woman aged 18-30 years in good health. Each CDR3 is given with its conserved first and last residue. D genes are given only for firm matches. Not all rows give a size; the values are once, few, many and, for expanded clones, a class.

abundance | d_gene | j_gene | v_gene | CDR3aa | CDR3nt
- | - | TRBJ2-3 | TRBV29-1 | CSVPEISLGGITDTQYF | TGCAGCGTGCCTGAAATTTCCCTAGGGGGGATCACAGATACGCAGTATTTT
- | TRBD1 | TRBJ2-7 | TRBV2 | CASSQLGTGGPYEQYF | TGTGCCAGCAGTCAATTGGGGACAGGGGGACCCTACGAGCAGTACTTC
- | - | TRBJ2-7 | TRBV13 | CASSSSFRGEQYF | TGTGCCAGCAGCTCATCGTTCCGAGGGGAGCAGTACTTC
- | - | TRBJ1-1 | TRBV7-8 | CASRGGTEAFF | TGTGCCAGCCGGGGGGGCACTGAAGCTTTCTTT
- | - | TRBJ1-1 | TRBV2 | CASSGGGASGTEAFF | TGTGCCAGCAGCGGAGGGGGGGCTTCGGGTACTGAAGCTTTCTTT
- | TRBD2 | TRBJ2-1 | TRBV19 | CASALAGGPNEQFF | TGTGCCAGTGCCCTAGCGGGGGGGCCCAATGAGCAGTTCTTC
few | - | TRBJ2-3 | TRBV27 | CASSFNSVTMLTDTQYF | TGTGCCAGCAGTTTCAACAGCGTTACTATGCTCACAGATACGCAGTATTTT
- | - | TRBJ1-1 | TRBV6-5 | CATMTHRFGNTEAFF | TGTGCCACTATGACGCACAGGTTCGGGAACACTGAAGCTTTCTTT
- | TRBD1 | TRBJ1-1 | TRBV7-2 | CASTPTPGQGTEAFF | TGTGCCAGCACCCCGACCCCGGGACAGGGAACTGAAGCTTTCTTT
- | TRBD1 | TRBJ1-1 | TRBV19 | CASREWTGWAFF | TGTGCCAGTAGGGAATGGACAGGGTGGGCTTTCTTT
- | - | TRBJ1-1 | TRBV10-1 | CASRPDGEGKAFF | TGCGCCAGCAGACCGGACGGGGAAGGGAAGGCTTTCTTT
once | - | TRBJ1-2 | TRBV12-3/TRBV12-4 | CASSLPGGVGYTF | TGTGCCAGCAGTCTACCCGGTGGGGTAGGCTACACCTTC
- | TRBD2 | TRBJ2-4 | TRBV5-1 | CASSLAGGKNIQYF | TGCGCCAGCAGCTTAGCGGGGGGAAAAAACATTCAGTACTTC
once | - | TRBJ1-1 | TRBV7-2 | CASSINRVGSTEAFF | TGTGCCAGCAGCATTAACAGGGTTGGGAGCACTGAAGCTTTCTTT
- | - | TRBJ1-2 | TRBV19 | CASSNGPLSGGYTF | TGTGCCAGTAGTAATGGGCCACTGAGTGGGGGCTACACCTTC
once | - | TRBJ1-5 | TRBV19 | CASSIGNREQPQHF | TGTGCCAGTAGTATAGGCAACAGAGAACAGCCCCAGCATTTT
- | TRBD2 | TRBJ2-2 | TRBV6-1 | CASSELAGGPGGELFF | TGTGCCAGCAGTGAACTAGCGGGGGGGCCCGGCGGGGAGCTGTTTTTT
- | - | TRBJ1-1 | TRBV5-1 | CASSLAWGAQDEAFF | TGCGCCAGCAGCTTGGCCTGGGGGGCGCAGGATGAAGCTTTCTTT
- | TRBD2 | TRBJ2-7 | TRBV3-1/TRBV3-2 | CASSQGLAGSSYEQYF | TGTGCCAGCAGCCAAGGGCTAGCGGGGAGCTCCTACGAGCAGTACTTC
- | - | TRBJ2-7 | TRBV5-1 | CASSLGGREDYEQYF | TGCGCCAGCAGCTTGGGGGGCAGGGAGGACTACGAGCAGTACTTC
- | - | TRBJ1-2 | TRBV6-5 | CASTPTPEVGYTF | TGTGCCAGCACCCCGACCCCGGAGGTTGGCTACACCTTC
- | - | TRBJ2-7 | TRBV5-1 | CASSLAIGSYEQYF | TGCGCCAGCAGCTTGGCCATAGGCTCCTACGAGCAGTACTTC
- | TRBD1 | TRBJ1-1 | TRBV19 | CASTKGAPDTEAFF | TGTGCCAGTACGAAGGGGGCGCCGGACACTGAAGCTTTCTTT
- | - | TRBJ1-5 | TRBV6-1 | CASSEAGSAPQHF | TGTGCCAGCAGTGAAGCGGGTTCAGCGCCCCAGCATTTT
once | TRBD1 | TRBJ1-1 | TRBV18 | CASSPQNLLQGEAFF | TGTGCCAGCTCACCCCAAAACCTATTACAGGGGGAAGCTTTCTTT
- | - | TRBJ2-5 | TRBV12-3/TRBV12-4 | CASGFGEGTQYF | TGTGCCAGCGGTTTCGGCGAGGGGACCCAGTACTTC